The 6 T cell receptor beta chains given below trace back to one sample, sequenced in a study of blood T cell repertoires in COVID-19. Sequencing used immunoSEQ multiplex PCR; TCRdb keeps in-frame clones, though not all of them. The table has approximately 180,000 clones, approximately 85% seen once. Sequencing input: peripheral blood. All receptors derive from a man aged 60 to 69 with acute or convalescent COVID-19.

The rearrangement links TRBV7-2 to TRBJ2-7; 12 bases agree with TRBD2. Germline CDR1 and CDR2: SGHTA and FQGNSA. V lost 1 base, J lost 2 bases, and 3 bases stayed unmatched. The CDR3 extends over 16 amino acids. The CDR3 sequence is CASSLELAGGTYEQYF. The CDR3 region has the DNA TGTGCCAGCAGCTTAGAACTAGCGGGAGGAACCTACGAGCAGTACTTC.

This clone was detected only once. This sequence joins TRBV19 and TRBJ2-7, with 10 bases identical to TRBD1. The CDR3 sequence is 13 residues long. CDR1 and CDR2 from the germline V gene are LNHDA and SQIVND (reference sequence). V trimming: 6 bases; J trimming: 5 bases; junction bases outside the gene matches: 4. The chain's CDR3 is CASSRDRGNEQYF. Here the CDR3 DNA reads TGTGCCAGTAGCAGGGACAGGGGCAACGAGCAGTACTTC.

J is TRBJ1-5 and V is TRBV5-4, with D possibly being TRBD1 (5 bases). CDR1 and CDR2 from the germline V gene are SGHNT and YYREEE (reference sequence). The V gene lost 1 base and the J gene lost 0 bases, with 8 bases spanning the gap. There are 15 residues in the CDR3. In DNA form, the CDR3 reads TGTGCCAGCAGCTTGCAAGGGGTTAGCAATCAGCCCCAGCATTTT. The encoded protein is CASSLQGVSNQPQHF.

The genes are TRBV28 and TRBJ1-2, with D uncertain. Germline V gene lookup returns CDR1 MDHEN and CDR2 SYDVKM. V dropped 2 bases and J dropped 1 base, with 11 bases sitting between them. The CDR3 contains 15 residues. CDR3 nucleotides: TGTGCCAGCAGTTTACTACAGAAGTATAACTATGGCTACACCTTC. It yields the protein CASSLLQKYNYGYTF.

CDR3 coding DNA: TGTGCCAGCAGCGGACGACAGGAGGCTGGCACTGAAGCTTTCTTT. Protein product: CASSGRQEAGTEAFF. The V gene is TRBV9, the J gene TRBJ1-1, with a possible D match to TRBD1 (6 bases). Germline loops: CDR1 SGDLS, CDR2 YYNGEE. This CDR3 contains 15 residues. Between the trimmed V and J ends, which lost 3 bases and 4 bases, there was a span of 16 bases.

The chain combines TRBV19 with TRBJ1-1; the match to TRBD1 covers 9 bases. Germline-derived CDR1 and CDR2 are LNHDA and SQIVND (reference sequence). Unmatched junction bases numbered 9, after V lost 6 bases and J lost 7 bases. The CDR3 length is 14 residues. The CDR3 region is CASRTGTGIGEAFF. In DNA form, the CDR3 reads TGTGCCAGTAGAACCGGGACAGGGATCGGTGAAGCTTTCTTT.